The rows below give T cell receptor beta chains drawn from one sample of a study of T-cell reconstitution after alpha-beta-depleted transplantation in children. TCRdb re-called the PCR reads through MiXCR, storing one row per CDR3 protein. The data show fewer than 700,000 distinct CDR3 sequences, approximately 13% seen once. The material was PBMCs, mostly from graft donor cells, obtained 360 days after TCRalphabeta/CD19-depleted stem cell transplant. All receptors come from a male patient aged 10 to 17 who had a stem cell transplant for acute myeloid leukemia, so the T cells may come from the graft donor. The conserved cysteine and the conserved F or W are not part of the CDR3 here.

cdr3_length: 15
j_call: TRBJ2-1
v_call: TRBV7-2
cdr3_aa: ASSSSGRRRFSGEQF

cdr3_length: 12
j_call: TRBJ1-4
v_call: TRBV7-6
cdr3_aa: ASSLRADNEKLF

cdr3_length: 15
j_call: TRBJ2-1
v_call: TRBV24-1
cdr3_aa: ATSLVAGDYLDNEQF

cdr3_length: 15
j_call: TRBJ2-2
v_call: TRBV20-1
cdr3_aa: SARDRPGTLNTGELF

cdr3_length: 13
j_call: TRBJ2-3
v_call: TRBV7-2
cdr3_aa: ASSLRKRGTDTQY

cdr3_length: 12
j_call: TRBJ2-5
v_call: TRBV6-2/TRBV6-3
cdr3_aa: AGKRGIDGETQY

cdr3_length: 12
j_call: TRBJ2-5
v_call: TRBV12-3/TRBV12-4
cdr3_aa: ASRPWGRQETQY

cdr3_length: 11
j_call: TRBJ2-7
v_call: TRBV11-1
cdr3_aa: ASSLDRVEEQY

cdr3_length: 11
j_call: TRBJ1-2
v_call: TRBV5-1
cdr3_aa: ASSYGTVYGYT

cdr3_length: 12
j_call: TRBJ2-3
v_call: TRBV9
cdr3_aa: ASSVASITDTQY

cdr3_length: 14
j_call: TRBJ2-7
v_call: TRBV15
cdr3_aa: ATSRRDSGLSYEQY

cdr3_length: 11
j_call: TRBJ2-2
v_call: TRBV6-2/TRBV6-3
cdr3_aa: ASTRGGTGELF

cdr3_length: 13
j_call: TRBJ2-5
v_call: TRBV15
cdr3_aa: ATSGYNRFQETQY

cdr3_length: 11
j_call: TRBJ1-6
v_call: TRBV28
cdr3_aa: ASRRQGDSPLH

cdr3_length: 12
j_call: TRBJ2-7
v_call: TRBV27
cdr3_aa: ASSLREGVYEQY

cdr3_length: 12
j_call: TRBJ1-1
v_call: TRBV29-1
cdr3_aa: SVTAAGGNTEAF

cdr3_length: 12
j_call: TRBJ2-7
v_call: TRBV6-2/TRBV6-3
cdr3_aa: ASTQRQPSYEQY

cdr3_length: 16
j_call: TRBJ2-2
v_call: TRBV2
cdr3_aa: ASSELLGGLTNTGELF

cdr3_length: 12
j_call: TRBJ2-5
v_call: TRBV6-1
cdr3_aa: ASRTTSGQETQY

cdr3_length: 14
j_call: TRBJ2-1
v_call: TRBV5-8
cdr3_aa: ASSPHSGRGNNEQF

cdr3_length: 14
j_call: TRBJ2-1
v_call: TRBV5-1
cdr3_aa: ASSLAGTTLYNEQF

cdr3_length: 10
j_call: TRBJ2-1
v_call: TRBV5-1
cdr3_aa: ASSWAHNEQF

cdr3_length: 15
j_call: TRBJ2-2
v_call: TRBV6-1
cdr3_aa: ASTKPAGGANTGELF

cdr3_length: 12
j_call: TRBJ2-7
v_call: TRBV7-9
cdr3_aa: ASSAYRGPYEQY

cdr3_length: 14
j_call: TRBJ2-3
v_call: TRBV7-2
cdr3_aa: ASSLLAGQGSDTQY

cdr3_length: 13
j_call: TRBJ2-7
v_call: TRBV24-1
cdr3_aa: ATSDPGTGLYEQY

cdr3_length: 13
j_call: TRBJ2-7
v_call: TRBV27
cdr3_aa: ASSLKLARSYEQY

cdr3_length: 14
j_call: TRBJ2-1
v_call: TRBV6-1
cdr3_aa: ASSMDLLRLHNEQF